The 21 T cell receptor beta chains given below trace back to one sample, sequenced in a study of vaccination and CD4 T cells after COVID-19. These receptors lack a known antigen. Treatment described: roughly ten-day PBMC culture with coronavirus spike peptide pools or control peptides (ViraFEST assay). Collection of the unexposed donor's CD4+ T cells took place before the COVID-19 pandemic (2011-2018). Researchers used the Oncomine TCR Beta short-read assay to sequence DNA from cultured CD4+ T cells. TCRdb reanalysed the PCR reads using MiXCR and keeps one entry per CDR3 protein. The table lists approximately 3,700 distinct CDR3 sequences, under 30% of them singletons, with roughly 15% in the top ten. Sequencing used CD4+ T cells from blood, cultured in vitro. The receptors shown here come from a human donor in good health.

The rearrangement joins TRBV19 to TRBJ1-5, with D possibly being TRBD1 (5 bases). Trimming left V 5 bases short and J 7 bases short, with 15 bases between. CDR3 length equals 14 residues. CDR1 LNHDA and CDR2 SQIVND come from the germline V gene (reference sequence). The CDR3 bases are TGTGCCAGTAGTCGTGGGCAGGGAGGACAGCCCCAGCATTTT. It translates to CASSRGQGGQPQHF.

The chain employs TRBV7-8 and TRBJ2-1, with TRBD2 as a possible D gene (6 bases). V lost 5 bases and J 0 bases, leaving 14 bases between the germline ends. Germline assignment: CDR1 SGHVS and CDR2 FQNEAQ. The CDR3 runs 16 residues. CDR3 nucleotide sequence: TGTGCCAGCAGCGTAGAGACTAGAGGCTCCTACAATGAGCAGTTCTTC. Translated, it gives CASSVETRGSYNEQFF.

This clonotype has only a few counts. The CDR3 sequence is CSADPDRGDQPQHF. DNA of the CDR3: TGCAGTGCCGATCCGGACAGGGGAGATCAGCCCCAGCATTTT. This chain links TRBV20-1 with TRBJ1-5; 9 bases fit TRBD1. V lost 6 bases, J lost 5 bases, and 8 bases stayed unmatched. CDR1 and CDR2 from the germline V gene are DFQATT and SNEGSKA (reference sequence). This CDR3 comprises 14 residues.

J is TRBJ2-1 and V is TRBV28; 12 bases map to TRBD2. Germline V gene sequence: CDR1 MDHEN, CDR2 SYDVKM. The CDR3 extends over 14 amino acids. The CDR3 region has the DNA TGTGCTAGTCTAGCGGGAGGGTCCTACAATGAGCAGTTCTTC. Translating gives CASLAGGSYNEQFF.

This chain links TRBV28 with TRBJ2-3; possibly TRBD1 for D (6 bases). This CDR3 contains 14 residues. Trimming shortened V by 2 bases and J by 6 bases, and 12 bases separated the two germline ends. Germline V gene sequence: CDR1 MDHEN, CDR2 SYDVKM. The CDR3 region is CASSLRGIPDTQYF. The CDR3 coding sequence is TGTGCCAGCAGTTTAAGGGGGATCCCCGATACGCAGTATTTT.

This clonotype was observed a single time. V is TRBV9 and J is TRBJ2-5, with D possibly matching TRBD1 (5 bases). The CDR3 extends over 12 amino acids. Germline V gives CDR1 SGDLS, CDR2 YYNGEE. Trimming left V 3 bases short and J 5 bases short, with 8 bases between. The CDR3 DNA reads TGTGCCAGCAGCGAGGGGTTGGAGACCCAGTACTTC. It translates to CASSEGLETQYF.

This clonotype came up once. The CDR3: CSAPQGAISNEQFF. The CDR3 nucleotides are TGCAGTGCGCCCCAGGGGGCGATTAGTAATGAGCAGTTCTTC. The chain couples TRBV20-1 to TRBJ2-1; 8 positions agree with TRBD1. The CDR3 is 14 residues long. V was clipped by 6 bases and J by 7 bases; unmatched bases: 11. CDR1 and CDR2 (germline): DFQATT, SNEGSKA (reference sequence).

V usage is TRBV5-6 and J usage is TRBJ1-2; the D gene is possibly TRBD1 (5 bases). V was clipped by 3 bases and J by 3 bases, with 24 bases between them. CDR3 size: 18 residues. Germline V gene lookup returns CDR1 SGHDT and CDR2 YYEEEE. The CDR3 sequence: CASSSVTSPGGSHYGYTF. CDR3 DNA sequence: TGTGCCAGCAGCTCCGTAACATCCCCCGGGGGATCTCACTATGGCTACACCTTC.

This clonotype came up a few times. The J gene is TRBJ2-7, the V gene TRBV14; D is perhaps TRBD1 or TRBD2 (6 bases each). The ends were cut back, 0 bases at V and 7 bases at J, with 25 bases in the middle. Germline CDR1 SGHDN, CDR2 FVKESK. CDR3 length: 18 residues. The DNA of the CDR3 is TGTGCCAGCAGCCAAGATCTTTTAGGGCGTCACAGGGAGGTTGAGCAGTACTTC. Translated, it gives CASSQDLLGRHREVEQYF.

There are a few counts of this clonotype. As DNA, the CDR3 is TGTGCCAGCAGTTACTCTGGACTAGCGGGGGGCGGGGAAGAGACCCAGTACTTC. It encodes CASSYSGLAGGGEETQYF. J is TRBJ2-5 and V is TRBV6-5; 14 bases agree with TRBD2. Germline CDR1 reads MNHEY; CDR2 reads SVGAGI. With V trimmed by 0 bases and J by 3 bases, 6 bases remained unmatched. CDR3 length: 18 amino acids.

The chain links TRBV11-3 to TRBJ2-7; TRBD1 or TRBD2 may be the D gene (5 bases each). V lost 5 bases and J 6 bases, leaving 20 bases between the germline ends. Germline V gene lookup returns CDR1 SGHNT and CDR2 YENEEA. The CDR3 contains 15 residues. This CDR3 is CASSPRRGASAEQYF. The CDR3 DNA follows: TGTGCCAGCAGCCCGAGACGGGGCGCATCTGCCGAGCAGTACTTC. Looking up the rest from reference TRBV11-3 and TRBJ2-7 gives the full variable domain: EAGVVQSPRYKIIEKKQPVAFWCNPISGHNTLYWYLQNLGQGPELLIRYENEEAVDDSQLPKDRFSAERLKGVDSTLKIQPAELGDSAVYLCASSPRRGASAEQYFGPGTRLTVT.

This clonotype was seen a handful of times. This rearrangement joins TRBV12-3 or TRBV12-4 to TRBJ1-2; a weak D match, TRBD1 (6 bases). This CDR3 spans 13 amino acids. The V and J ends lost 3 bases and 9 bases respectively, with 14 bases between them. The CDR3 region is CASSFGQKESYTF. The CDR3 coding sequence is TGTGCCAGCAGTTTCGGACAGAAGGAAAGCTACACCTTC.

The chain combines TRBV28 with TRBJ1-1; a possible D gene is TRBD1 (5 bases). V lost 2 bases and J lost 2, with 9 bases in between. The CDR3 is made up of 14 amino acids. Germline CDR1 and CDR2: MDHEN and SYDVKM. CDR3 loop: CASSLATGNTEAFF. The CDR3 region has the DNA TGTGCCAGCAGTTTAGCCACAGGAAACACTGAAGCTTTCTTT. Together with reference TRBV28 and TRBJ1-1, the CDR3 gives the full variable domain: DVKVTQSSRYLVKRTGEKVFLECVQDMDHENMFWYRQDPGLGLRLIYFSYDVKMKEKGDIPEGYSVSREKKERFSLILESASTNQTSMYLCASSLATGNTEAFFGQGTRLTVV.

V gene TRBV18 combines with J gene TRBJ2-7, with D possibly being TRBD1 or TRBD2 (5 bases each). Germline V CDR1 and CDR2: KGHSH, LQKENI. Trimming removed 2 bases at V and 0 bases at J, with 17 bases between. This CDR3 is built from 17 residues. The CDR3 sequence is CASSPARGGRTSYEQYF. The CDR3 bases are TGTGCCAGCTCACCAGCGCGTGGGGGACGTACCTCCTACGAGCAGTACTTC.

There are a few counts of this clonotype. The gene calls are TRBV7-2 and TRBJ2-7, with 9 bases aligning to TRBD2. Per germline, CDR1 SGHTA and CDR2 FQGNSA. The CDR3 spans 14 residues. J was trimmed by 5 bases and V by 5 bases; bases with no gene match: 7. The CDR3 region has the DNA TGTGCCAGCAGCCCCCGAGCGGGGGGCAACGAGCAGTACTTC. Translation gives CASSPRAGGNEQYF.

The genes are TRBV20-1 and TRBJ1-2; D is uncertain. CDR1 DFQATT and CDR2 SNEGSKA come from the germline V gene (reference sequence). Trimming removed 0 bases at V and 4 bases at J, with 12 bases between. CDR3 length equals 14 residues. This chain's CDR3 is CSAREWGGGYGYTF. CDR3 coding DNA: TGCAGTGCTAGAGAATGGGGAGGCGGCTATGGCTACACCTTC.

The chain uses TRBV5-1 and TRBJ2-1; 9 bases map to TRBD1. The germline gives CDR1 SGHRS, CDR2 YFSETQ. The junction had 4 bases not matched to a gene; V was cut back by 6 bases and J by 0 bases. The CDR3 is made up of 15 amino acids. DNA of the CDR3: TGCGCCAGCACCCCGACAGGGGGCTCCTACAATGAGCAGTTCTTC. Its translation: CASTPTGGSYNEQFF.

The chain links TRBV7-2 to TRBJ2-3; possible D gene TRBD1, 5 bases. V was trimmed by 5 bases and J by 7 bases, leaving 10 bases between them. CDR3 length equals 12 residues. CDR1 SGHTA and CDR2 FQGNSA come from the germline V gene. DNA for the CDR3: TGTGCCAGCAGCCGCAGGGAAAATACGCAGTATTTT. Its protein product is CASSRRENTQYF.

The CDR3 sequence: CASSLGKATGGTETQYF. CDR3 bases: TGTGCCAGCAGTTTAGGAAAGGCTACAGGGGGAACGGAGACCCAGTACTTC. The chain uses TRBV12-3 or TRBV12-4 and TRBJ2-5; TRBD1 agrees at 8 bases. V trimming: 1 base; J trimming: 5 bases; junction bases outside the gene matches: 12. CDR3 size: 17 residues.

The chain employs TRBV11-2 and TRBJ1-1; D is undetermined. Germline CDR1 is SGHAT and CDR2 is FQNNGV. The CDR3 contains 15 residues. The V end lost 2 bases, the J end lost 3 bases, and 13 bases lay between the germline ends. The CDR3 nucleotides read TGTGCCAGCAGCTTAAAGATCCGACGGGACACTGAAGCTTTCTTT. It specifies CASSLKIRRDTEAFF.

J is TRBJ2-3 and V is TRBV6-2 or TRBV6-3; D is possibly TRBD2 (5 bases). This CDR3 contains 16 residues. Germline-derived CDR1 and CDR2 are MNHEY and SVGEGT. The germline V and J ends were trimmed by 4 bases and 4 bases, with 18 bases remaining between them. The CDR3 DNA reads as TGTGCCAGCAGTTCTCCCGTGGCTAGCCCCTCAGATACGCAGTATTTT. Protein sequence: CASSSPVASPSDTQYF.